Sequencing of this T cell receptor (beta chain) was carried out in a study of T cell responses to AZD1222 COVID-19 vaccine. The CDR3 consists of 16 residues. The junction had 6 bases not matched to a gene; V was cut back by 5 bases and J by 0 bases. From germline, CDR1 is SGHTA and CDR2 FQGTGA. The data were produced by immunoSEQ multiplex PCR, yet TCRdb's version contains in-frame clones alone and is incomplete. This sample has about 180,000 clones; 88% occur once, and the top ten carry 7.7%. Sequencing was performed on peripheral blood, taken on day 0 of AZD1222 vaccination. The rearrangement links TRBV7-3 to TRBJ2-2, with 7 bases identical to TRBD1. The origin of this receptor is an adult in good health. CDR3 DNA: TGTGCCAGCAGCCTAGACAGGGTGCCGAACACCGGGGAGCTGTTTTTT. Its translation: CASSLDRVPNTGELFF.